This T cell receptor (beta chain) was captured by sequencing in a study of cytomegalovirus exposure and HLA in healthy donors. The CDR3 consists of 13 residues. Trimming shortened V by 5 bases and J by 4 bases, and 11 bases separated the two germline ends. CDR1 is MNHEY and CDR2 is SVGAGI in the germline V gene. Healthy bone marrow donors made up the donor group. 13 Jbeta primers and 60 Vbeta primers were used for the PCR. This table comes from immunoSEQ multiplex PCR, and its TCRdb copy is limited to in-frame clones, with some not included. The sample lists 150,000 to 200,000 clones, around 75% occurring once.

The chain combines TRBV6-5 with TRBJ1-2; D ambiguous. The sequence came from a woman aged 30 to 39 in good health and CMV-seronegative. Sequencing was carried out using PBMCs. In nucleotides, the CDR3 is TGTGCCAGCAGTGAAAGCGAAACCTATGGCTACACCTTC. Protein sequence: CASSESETYGYTF.